This TCR beta chain was sequenced in a study of blood T cell repertoires in COVID-19. Across the whole study: Researchers got acute and convalescent COVID-19 samples from the United States, Italy and Spain. Nucleic acid was either cDNA or gDNA, and it came from T cells, B-cell-depleted T cells, or PBMCs.

The germline gives CDR1 LNHDA, CDR2 SQIVND (reference sequence). The V end was cut by 3 bases, the J end by 2 bases, with 22 bases between. CDR3 length equals 18 residues. As processed by the authors: Reference gene primer amplification yielded estimated nucleated cell counts. TCRdb's table, derived via immunoSEQ multiplex PCR, lists solely in-frame clones and lacks some. The V and J calls and clone size are taken from that table; D and trimming were inferred from the DNA. The table shows about 270,000 clones, with nearly 85% occurring only once. This receptor was taken from a human donor in a cohort sampled during active COVID-19. The chain uses TRBV19 and TRBJ2-5, with TRBD1 as a possible D gene (5 bases). Sequences were obtained from peripheral blood. CDR3 residues: CASSIRFLQGLWQETQYF. The CDR3 nucleotides read TGTGCCAGTAGTATTCGATTCCTTCAGGGCTTGTGGCAAGAGACCCAGTACTTC.